This T cell receptor (beta chain) was profiled in a study of cytomegalovirus exposure and HLA in healthy donors. Study-wide results and caveats: Subsequent analysis found a tendency for first-cohort TCR clusters to co-occur within the 120 validation repertoires. The classifier was said to identify cytomegalovirus status with high specificity and sensitivity. The listing of roughly 160 TCR beta chains classed them as cytomegalovirus-associated.

As concerns this clone: Its antigen is unidentified.

Repertoires were generated with immunoSEQ multiplex PCR, while TCRdb's copy carries only in-frame clones and drops some. There are around 190,000 clones in the sample; roughly 86% occur only once, and approximately 7% lies in the top ten. The approximately 130-subject validation cohort, separate from the approximately 640-subject first cohort, included the donors. The CDR3 sequence is 20 residues long. Germline lookup yields CDR1 SNHLY and CDR2 FYNNEI. The V gene end was trimmed by 6 bases and the J gene end by 5 bases; junction bases not matched to a gene: 18. Input material: PBMCs. The chain carries TRBV2 and TRBJ2-3; 15 bases are a match to TRBD2. This TCR came from a man aged 25-45 years in good health and CMV-seropositive. The CDR3 sequence is CASSPGPGLAGGPFRDTQYF. For the CDR3, the DNA is TGTGCCAGCAGCCCGGGGCCCGGACTAGCGGGAGGGCCGTTCAGAGATACGCAGTATTTT.